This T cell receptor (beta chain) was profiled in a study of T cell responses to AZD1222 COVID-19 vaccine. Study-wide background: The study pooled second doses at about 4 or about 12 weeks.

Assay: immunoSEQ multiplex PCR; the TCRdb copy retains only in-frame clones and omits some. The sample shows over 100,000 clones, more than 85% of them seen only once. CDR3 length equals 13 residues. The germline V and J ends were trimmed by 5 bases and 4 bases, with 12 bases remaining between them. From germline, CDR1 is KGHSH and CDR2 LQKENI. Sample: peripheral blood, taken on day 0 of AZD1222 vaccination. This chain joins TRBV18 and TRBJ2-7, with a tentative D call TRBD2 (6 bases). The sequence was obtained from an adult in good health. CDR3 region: CASSLVLAYEQYF. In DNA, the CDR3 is TGTGCCAGCTCATTGGTCCTAGCGTACGAGCAGTACTTC.